Below, 5 T cell receptor beta chains from the same sample are listed, as sequenced in a study of regulatory T cells in long-lasting Graves disease. As for time point: persistent/refractory GD, antithyroid drugs over 5 years with positive TRAb. RNA from PBMCs was the source of the TCR library. Researchers made TCR beta libraries by using iRepertoire HTBI primers and running Arm-PCR on CDR3 regions. TCRdb re-called the multiplex PCR reads with MiXCR, one entry per CDR3 protein. The table lists more than 650,000 distinct CDR3 sequences, 30% of them singletons. Sequences were derived from peripheral blood mononuclear cells (PBMCs), sampled when the disease was refractory, from a patient treated with antithyroid drugs. The source of these receptors is a female donor with Graves disease.

The V gene is TRBV18, the J gene TRBJ1-2, with a weak D call TRBD1 (6 bases). V shed 2 bases and J shed 8 bases, with 12 bases lying between them. From germline, CDR1 is KGHSH and CDR2 LQKENI. This CDR3 has 13 residues. CDR3 nucleotides: TGTGCCAGCTCACCAACCGGGACAACGGGCTACACCTTC. This encodes CASSPTGTTGYTF. Full variable domain (outside the CDR3, taken from reference TRBV18 and TRBJ1-2): NAGVMQNPRHLVRRRGQEARLRCSPMKGHSHVYWYRQLPEEGLKFMVYLQKENIIDESGMPKERFSAEFPKEGPSILRIQQVVRGDSAAYFCASSPTGTTGYTFGSGTRLTVV.

The V call is TRBV12-3 or TRBV12-4, the J call TRBJ1-1, with TRBD1 matching 7 bases. With 1 base clipped from V and 6 bases from J, the junction kept 8 bases outside the gene matches. This CDR3 is 15 amino acids long. The CDR3 DNA follows: TGTGCCAGCAGTTTAGGTGTCAGGGGGTTAGCTGAAGCTTTCTTT. The encoded protein is CASSLGVRGLAEAFF.

This clonotype was observed a handful of times. The V and J genes are TRBV30 and TRBJ1-4, with D maybe TRBD1 (5 bases). The CDR3 covers 15 residues. CDR1 is GTSNPN, CDR2 SVGIG, per germline (reference sequence). The V end was cut by 0 bases, the J end by 5 bases, with 13 bases between. The CDR3, as DNA: TGTGCCTGGAGTGTACTTGACAGAACGAATGAAAAACTGTTTTTT. It encodes CAWSVLDRTNEKLFF.

The chain links TRBV3-1 to TRBJ1-1; D not certain. Per germline, CDR1 LGHDT and CDR2 YNNKEL (reference sequence). This CDR3 has 14 residues. V lost 2 bases and J lost 4, with 11 bases in between. The CDR3 coding sequence is TGTGCCAGCAGCCAAACGAGCGGCGGCACTGAAGCTTTCTTT. Encoded protein: CASSQTSGGTEAFF.

This clonotype was observed a few times. This chain uses TRBV28 with TRBJ2-2; possible D gene TRBD2, 5 bases. The V and J ends lost 3 bases and 6 bases respectively, with 8 bases between them. Looked up from germline, CDR1 is MDHEN and CDR2 is SYDVKM. CDR3 length equals 13 residues. Here the CDR3 DNA reads TGTGCCAGCAGTTTCACCGGGGCCGGGGAGCTGTTTTTT. It is translated as CASSFTGAGELFF.